This T cell receptor (beta chain) was captured by sequencing in a study of T cells after posttransplantation cyclophosphamide. A marrow graft followed busulfan-fludarabine conditioning, with cyclophosphamide on days +3 and +4. Assay: immunoSEQ multiplex PCR; the TCRdb copy retains only in-frame clones and omits some. The sample contains 15,000 or so clones, about three quarters of which appear only once. Points from the study as a whole: Donor-recipient repertoire similarity was low at 1-2 months, rising over year one. Skin or GI-infiltrating T cells shared few TRB sequences with blood.

Per germline, CDR1 SNHLY and CDR2 FYNNEI. Trimming cost V 5 bases and J 7 bases, with 18 bases left between them. The CDR3 covers 16 residues. Comments on this clone: Its antigen is still unknown.

This TCR was sampled from a female patient in her forties or fifties who received an allogeneic stem cell transplant from a related donor, was CMV-positive, and had no GVHD. Some T cells may be supplied by the graft donor. This rearrangement joins TRBV2 to TRBJ1-6; D uncertain. Sequences were derived from CD8+ T cells sorted from PBMCs, sampled approximately 2,000 days after a stem cell transplant with posttransplant cyclophosphamide. The DNA for the CDR3 is TGTGCCAGCAGTCTCGTCATGCGGCCGGAGAATTCACCCCTCCACTTT. This sequence encodes CASSLVMRPENSPLHF.